This TCR beta chain was retrieved from a study of T cell repertoires in cytomegalovirus infection. About the research overall: CMV epitopes in the study were HLA-C-restricted (recently identified) and HLA-B-restricted (well studied). An indication of both CMV infection and matching HLA type came from public TCR beta signatures.

Findings of the study overall: Summed frequency of shared TCR beta families picked out CMV carriers who also had the relevant HLA. The ex vivo response was dominated by HLA-C-restricted CMV-specific TCR beta clonotypes.

MiXCR, run by TCRdb on the reads, gives a single entry per CDR3 protein. Altogether 300,000 or so distinct CDR3 sequences are present, roughly 25% being singletons, with the ten largest covering less than 15%. The table lists this clonotype with a few counts. Its antigen remains unidentified. The source of this sequence is a human donor in good health (CMV status not recorded). Some clones in this sample may be carry-over from other donors' samples. Sequencing used cultured PBMCs, obtained from culture after CMV antigen stimulation.

The CDR3 bases are TGCAGTGCTAGGGGCAGGGAGAATGGCTACACCTTC. Amino acid sequence: CSARGRENGYTF. The V and J genes are TRBV20-1 and TRBJ1-2; possibly TRBD1 for D (5 bases). Looked up from germline, CDR1 is DFQATT and CDR2 is SNEGSKA (reference sequence). Deletions cut 3 bases from V and 6 bases from J, with 11 bases between. The CDR3 runs to 12 residues.